The 9 T cell receptor beta chains below come from one sample, sequenced in a study of OX40 agonist ivuxolimab in advanced cancers. Library prep was done by the immunoSEQ multiplex PCR assay. TCRdb took this table from immuneACCESS and kept in-frame rearrangements with V and J called. Such tables lack part of the clones; where checked against another copy, unresolved V genes explain under half of the gap, and the rest is unexplained. The sample includes some 61,000 clones, with 60% to 80% observed a single time. The ten most abundant clones make up 1.5% to 2% of the sample. Sequencing was performed on CD4+ or CD8+ T cells sorted from blood, taken in a trial of the OX40 agonist ivuxolimab. The receptors here all came from an adult with an advanced solid tumor such as melanoma, head and neck, liver or kidney cancer.

DNA of the CDR3: TGCGCCAGCAGCTTGGAAGAGGGCACAGATACGCAGTATTTT. This encodes CASSLEEGTDTQYF. The rearrangement joins TRBV5-1 to TRBJ2-3; D is unclear. V lost 0 bases, J lost 1 base, and 6 bases lay in between. The CDR3 runs to 14 residues. Germline V gene data show CDR1 as SGHRS and CDR2 as YFSETQ.

CDR3 in DNA: TGTGCCAGCAGGGCGGGAGAGGCTAGTGAGCAGTACTTC. Protein: CASRAGEASEQYF. The chain has TRBV7-8 and TRBJ2-7; 7 nucleotides agree with TRBD2. CDR1 is SGHVS and CDR2 is FQNEAQ in the germline V gene. The V segment lost 6 bases and the J segment 7 bases; nucleotides outside the gene matches: 9. This CDR3 is 13 amino acids long.

The CDR3 DNA is TGTGCCAGCAGCTTAAATCAGGATCAGCCCCAGCATTTT. Protein: CASSLNQDQPQHF. The chain links TRBV7-2 to TRBJ1-5; D unclear. The CDR3 sequence is 13 residues long. The V gene lost 2 bases and the J gene lost 5 bases, with 7 bases spanning the gap. Germline V gene sequence: CDR1 SGHTA, CDR2 FQGNSA.

This sequence joins TRBV15 and TRBJ1-2; 9 bases line up with TRBD1. The CDR3 runs to 16 residues. Germline CDR1 is LNHNV and CDR2 is YYDKDF (reference sequence). The J segment lost 5 bases and the V segment lost 0 bases, leaving 7 bases of the junction unmatched. The CDR3 spells CATSRDLTGGIYGYTF. The CDR3 coding sequence is TGTGCCACCAGCAGAGATTTGACAGGGGGGATTTATGGCTACACCTTC.

The V and J genes are TRBV14 and TRBJ2-4, with a possible D match to TRBD2 (6 bases). V was pared by 2 bases and J by 1 base, with 15 bases between. The CDR3 length is 17 residues. Germline V gene data show CDR1 as SGHDN and CDR2 as FVKESK. The CDR3 loop is CASSQKGPGGAKNIQYF. CDR3 DNA: TGTGCCAGCAGCCAAAAGGGGCCAGGAGGGGCCAAAAACATTCAGTACTTC. Looking up the rest from reference TRBV14 and TRBJ2-4 gives the full variable domain: EAGVTQFPSHSVIEKGQTVTLRCDPISGHDNLYWYRRVMGKEIKFLLHFVKESKQDESGMPNNRFLAERTGGTYSTLKVQPAELEDSGVYFCASSQKGPGGAKNIQYFGAGTRLSVL.

The rearrangement uses TRBV7-9 and TRBJ2-1; TRBD2 aligns across 7 bases. J was trimmed by 5 bases and V by 7 bases; bases with no gene match: 11. CDR3 size: 15 residues. Germline CDR1 reads SEHNR; CDR2 reads FQNEAQ (reference sequence). In DNA, the CDR3 is TGTGCCAGCACTCGCACCGGGACTAACAACAATGAGCAGTTCTTC. Translated: CASTRTGTNNNEQFF. The complete variable domain, with remaining parts taken from reference TRBV7-9 and TRBJ2-1, reads DTGVSQNPRHKITKRGQNVTFRCDPISEHNRLYWYRQTLGQGPEFLTYFQNEAQLEKSRLLSDRFSAERPKGSFSTLEIQRTEQGDSAMYLCASTRTGTNNNEQFFGPGTRLTVL.

As DNA, the CDR3 is TGTGCCGCCCACTTCGGGAGAAGCTCCTACAATGAGCAGTTCTTC. Translation: CAAHFGRSSYNEQFF. The genes are TRBV6-4 and TRBJ2-1, with D possibly being TRBD2 (6 bases). Germline V gives CDR1 MRHNA, CDR2 SNTAGT. The V and J ends lost 11 bases and 0 bases respectively, with 17 bases between them. This CDR3 is 15 amino acids long.

V usage is TRBV5-1 and J usage is TRBJ2-3, with D unresolved. Germline CDR1 SGHRS, CDR2 YFSETQ. The CDR3 contains 12 residues. Trimming left V 3 bases short and J 3 bases short, with 5 bases between. The chain's CDR3 is CASSSGTDTQYF. In DNA, the CDR3 is TGCGCCAGCAGCTCAGGTACAGATACGCAGTATTTT.

The chain has TRBV5-1 and TRBJ2-3, with a tentative D call TRBD2 (5 bases). Trimming pared 3 bases from V and 2 bases from J, leaving 13 bases between. Germline lookup yields CDR1 SGHRS and CDR2 YFSETQ. This CDR3 spans 15 amino acids. The CDR3 is CASSSKLVLTDTQYF. In DNA, the CDR3 is TGCGCCAGCAGCTCGAAACTAGTCCTCACAGATACGCAGTATTTT.